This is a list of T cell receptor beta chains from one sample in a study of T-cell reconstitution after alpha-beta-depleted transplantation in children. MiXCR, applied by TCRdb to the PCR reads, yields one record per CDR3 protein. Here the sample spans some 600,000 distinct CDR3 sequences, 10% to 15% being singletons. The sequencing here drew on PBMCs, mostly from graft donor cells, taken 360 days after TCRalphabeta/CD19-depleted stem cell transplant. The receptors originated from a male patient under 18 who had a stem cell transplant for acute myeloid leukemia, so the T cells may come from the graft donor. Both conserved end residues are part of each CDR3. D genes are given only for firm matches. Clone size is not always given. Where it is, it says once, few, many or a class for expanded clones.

CDR3: CTSSSDRGYNEQFF; DNA: TGCACCAGCAGCTCGGACAGGGGCTACAATGAGCAGTTCTTC; length: 14; size: NA; D: NA; V: TRBV1; J: TRBJ2-1
CDR3: CAISAAGVGSDTQYF; DNA: TGTGCCATCAGTGCGGCGGGAGTGGGCTCAGATACGCAGTATTTT; length: 15; size: NA; D: TRBD2; V: TRBV10-3; J: TRBJ2-3
CDR3: CASSLRAERGNEQFF; DNA: TGTGCCAGCAGCTTAAGGGCCGAAAGAGGTAATGAGCAGTTCTTC; length: 15; size: many; D: NA; V: TRBV7-9; J: TRBJ2-1
CDR3: CASSFLQGAVEQFF; DNA: TGTGCCAGCAGCTTCCTACAGGGGGCGGTTGAGCAGTTCTTC; length: 14; size: few; D: TRBD1; V: TRBV7-9; J: TRBJ2-1
CDR3: CASSFGGGPNTGELFF; DNA: TGTGCCAGCAGCTTCGGAGGCGGTCCAAACACCGGGGAGCTGTTTTTT; length: 16; size: few; D: NA; V: TRBV7-3; J: TRBJ2-2
CDR3: CASSSPRTGAQGQFF; DNA: TGTGCCAGCAGCTCTCCCAGGACAGGGGCTCAGGGGCAGTTCTTC; length: 15; size: NA; D: TRBD1; V: TRBV7-9; J: TRBJ2-1
CDR3: CASSFPSGGLQETQYF; DNA: TGCGCCAGCAGCTTCCCTAGCGGGGGACTCCAAGAGACCCAGTACTTC; length: 16; size: many; D: TRBD2; V: TRBV5-1; J: TRBJ2-5
CDR3: CASSSRVAMGDTQYF; DNA: TGCGCCAGCAGCTCCCGAGTAGCGATGGGAGATACGCAGTATTTT; length: 15; size: NA; D: NA; V: TRBV5-1; J: TRBJ2-3
CDR3: CASTGGTSQKNIQYF; DNA: TGTGCCAGCACCGGAGGGACCTCACAAAAAAACATTCAGTACTTC; length: 15; size: NA; D: NA; V: TRBV7-2; J: TRBJ2-4
CDR3: CAGREAKNIQYF; DNA: TGTGCCGGTCGGGAGGCCAAAAACATTCAGTACTTC; length: 12; size: NA; D: NA; V: TRBV30; J: TRBJ2-4
CDR3: CASSYVVGGREQYF; DNA: TGTGCCAGCAGTTATGTGGTTGGGGGCCGCGAGCAGTACTTC; length: 14; size: few; D: NA; V: TRBV6-5; J: TRBJ2-7
CDR3: CASSGPGQGYEQYF; DNA: TGTGCCAGCAGCGGCCCGGGACAGGGCTACGAGCAGTACTTC; length: 14; size: many; D: TRBD1; V: TRBV7-8; J: TRBJ2-7
CDR3: CASSLKGPRLAGVNEQYF; DNA: TGTGCCAGCAGTTTAAAAGGCCCAAGACTAGCGGGAGTCAACGAGCAGTACTTC; length: 18; size: many; D: TRBD2; V: TRBV28; J: TRBJ2-7